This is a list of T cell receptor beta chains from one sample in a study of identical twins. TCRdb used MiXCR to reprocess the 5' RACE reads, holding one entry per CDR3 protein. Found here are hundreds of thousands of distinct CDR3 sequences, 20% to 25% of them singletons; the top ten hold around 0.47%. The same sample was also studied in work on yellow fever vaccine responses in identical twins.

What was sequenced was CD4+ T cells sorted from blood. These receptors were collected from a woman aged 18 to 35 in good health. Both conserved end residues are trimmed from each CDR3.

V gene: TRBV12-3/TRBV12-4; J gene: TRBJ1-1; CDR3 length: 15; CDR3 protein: ASIPGPTGRANTEAF
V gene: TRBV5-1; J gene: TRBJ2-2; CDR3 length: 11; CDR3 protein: ASSVDNTGELF
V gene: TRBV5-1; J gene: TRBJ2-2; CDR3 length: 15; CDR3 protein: ASSLAGTTLNTGELF
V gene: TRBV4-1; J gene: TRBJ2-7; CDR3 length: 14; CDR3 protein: ASSQGPISTASEQY
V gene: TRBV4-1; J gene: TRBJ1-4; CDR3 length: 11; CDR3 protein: ASSHLRTEKLF
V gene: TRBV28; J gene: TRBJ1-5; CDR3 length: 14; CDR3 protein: ASSQWRISTNQPQH
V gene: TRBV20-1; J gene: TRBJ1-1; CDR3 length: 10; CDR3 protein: SARMQNTEAF
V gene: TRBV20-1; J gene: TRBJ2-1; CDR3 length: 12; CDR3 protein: SARESGRANEQF
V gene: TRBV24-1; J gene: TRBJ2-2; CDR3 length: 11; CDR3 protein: ATSGRDTGELF
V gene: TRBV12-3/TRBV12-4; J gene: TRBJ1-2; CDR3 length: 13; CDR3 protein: ASSAGQGVNYGYT
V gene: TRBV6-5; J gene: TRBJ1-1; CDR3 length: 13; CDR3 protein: ASSYSAGVYTEAF
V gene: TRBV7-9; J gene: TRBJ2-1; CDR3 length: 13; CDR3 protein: ASSLREIAYNEQF
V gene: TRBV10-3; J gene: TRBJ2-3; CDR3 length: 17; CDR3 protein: AISESRRALTPSTDTQY
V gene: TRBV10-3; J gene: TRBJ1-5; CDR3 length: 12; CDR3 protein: AISADSTNQPQH
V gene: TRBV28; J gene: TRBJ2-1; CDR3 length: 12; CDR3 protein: ASSLVGPGNEQF
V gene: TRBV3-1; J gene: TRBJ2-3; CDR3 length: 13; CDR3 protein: ASSSTSGRQDTQY
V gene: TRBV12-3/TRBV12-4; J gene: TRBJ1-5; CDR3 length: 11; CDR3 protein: ASRSGSNQPQH
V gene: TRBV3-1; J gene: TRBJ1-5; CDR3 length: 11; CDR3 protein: ASGTGSNQPQH